This T cell receptor (beta chain) was sequenced in a study of blood T cell repertoires in COVID-19. Across the whole study: The origin of the acute and convalescent COVID-19 samples was the United States, Italy and Spain.

Germline CDR1 and CDR2: MNHEY and SMNVEV (reference sequence). Trimming shortened V by 5 bases and J by 4 bases, and 14 bases separated the two germline ends. This CDR3 has 14 residues. This clone was seen once. The data were produced by immunoSEQ multiplex PCR, yet TCRdb's version contains in-frame clones alone and is incomplete. Among about 190,000 clones, almost 90% were seen once, and the ten largest hold 0.62%. The V call is TRBV27, the J call TRBJ1-2, with a possible D match to TRBD1 (6 bases). Sequencing was done on a sample of peripheral blood. The TCR comes from a man aged 50 to 60 with acute or convalescent COVID-19. The DNA of the CDR3 is TGTGCCAGCAGTACCAGAGGACAGACCTATGGCTACACCTTC. Translated: CASSTRGQTYGYTF.